This entry concerns a single T cell receptor (beta chain). Antigen specificity is unknown. Libraries were prepared by immunoSEQ multiplex PCR; TCRdb keeps only in-frame clonotypes and omits some of them. Of tens of thousands of clones listed, 85% to 90% were seen once; the top ten hold roughly 7%. The data derive from a study of T cells in localized non-small cell lung cancer. The germline gives CDR1 MNHEY, CDR2 SMNVEV (reference sequence). The CDR3 totals 19 residues. V shed 0 bases and J shed 0 bases, with 15 bases lying between them. Overall study results and limits: Tumor samples were not multi-region, leaving intratumor heterogeneity unexcluded. Longer overall survival was associated with a higher density of T cells in the blood. Adjacent lung had a median around 50 of the 100 largest tumor clones.

This sequence joins TRBV27 and TRBJ2-6; D call uncertain. This TCR came from a woman between 18 and 49 years old with stage III lung adenocarcinoma. The sequencing used peripheral blood, collected before any cancer treatment. The CDR3 bases are TGTGCCAGCAGTTTATCCGGCAGCCCGTTGCTCTCTGGGGCCAACGTCCTGACTTTC. Protein: CASSLSGSPLLSGANVLTF.